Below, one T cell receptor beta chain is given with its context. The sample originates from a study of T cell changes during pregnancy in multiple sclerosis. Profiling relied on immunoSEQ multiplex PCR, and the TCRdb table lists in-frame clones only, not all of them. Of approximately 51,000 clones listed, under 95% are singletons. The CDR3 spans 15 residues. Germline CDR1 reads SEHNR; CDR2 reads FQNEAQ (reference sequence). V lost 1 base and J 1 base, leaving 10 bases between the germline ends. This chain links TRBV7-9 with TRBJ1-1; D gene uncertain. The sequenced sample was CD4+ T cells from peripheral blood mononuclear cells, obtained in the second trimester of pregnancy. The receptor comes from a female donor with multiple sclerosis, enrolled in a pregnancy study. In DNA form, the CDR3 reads TGTGCCAGCAGCTTAGTGGCGGCCTCGAACACTGAAGCTTTCTTT. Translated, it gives CASSLVAASNTEAFF.